The rows below give T cell receptor beta chains drawn from one sample of a study of CD8+CD57+ T cells in acquired aplastic anemia. A single record per CDR3 protein comes from TCRdb applying MiXCR to the reads. The sample has 150,000 or so distinct CDR3 sequences; roughly 54% are singletons. Sequencing was carried out using sorted CD4+, CD8+, or CD8+CD57+ T cells (not recorded which) from PBMCs. These receptors were collected from a human donor with aplastic anemia. Both conserved end residues are part of each CDR3. A D gene is named only where the DNA matches it firmly. A row's size may be missing; if present it is once, few, many or a size class.

clone_size j_call d_call v_call cdr3_nt cdr3_aa
many TRBJ2-1 TRBD2 TRBV6-4 TGTGCCAGCAGTGACGAGGGCGGGGGAGCTGAGCAGTTCTTC CASSDEGGGAEQFF
. TRBJ2-6 . TRBV10-3 TGTGCCATAGGACAGATTAGCTCTGGGGCCAACGTCCTGACTTTC CAIGQISSGANVLTF
once TRBJ2-7 . TRBV19 TGTGCCAGTAGTAAGTGGGGGGCGGTCTACGAGCAGTACTTC CASSKWGAVYEQYF
. TRBJ2-3 . TRBV25-1 TGTGCCAGCAGTGAAGAAGGTAGCACAGATACGCAGTATTTT CASSEEGSTDTQYF
many TRBJ2-7 . TRBV6-1 TGTGCCAGCAGTGGCGGGACAGACCCTACCTACGAGCAGTACTTC CASSGGTDPTYEQYF
. TRBJ1-5 TRBD1 TRBV2 TGTGCCACCGAAGGGACAGGAAGCAATCAGCCCCAGCATTTT CATEGTGSNQPQHF
many TRBJ2-7 TRBD2 TRBV7-9 TGTGCCAGCAGCGCGGGGGAAGGAGTAAGCTACGAGCAGTACTTC CASSAGEGVSYEQYF
. TRBJ2-7 TRBD1 TRBV5-4 TGTGCCAGCAGCTTCGAGGGGACAGGGCTGTCCGAGCAGTACTTC CASSFEGTGLSEQYF
. TRBJ2-1 TRBD1 TRBV24-1 TGTGCCACCAGTGACGGGGGACAGGGACGCAATGAGCAGTTCTTC CATSDGGQGRNEQFF
. TRBJ2-5 . TRBV24-1 TGTGCCACCAGTGATCAGGCGAGAACCCAGTACTTC CATSDQARTQYF
. TRBJ1-2 . TRBV7-8 TGTGCCAGCAGTATCGACGGTCCGGGTGGCTACACCTTC CASSIDGPGGYTF
. TRBJ2-7 . TRBV18 TGTGCCAGCTCACCGGTCTCAGGGTCCGAGCAGTACTTC CASSPVSGSEQYF
. TRBJ2-5 . TRBV7-2 TGTACCAGCAGCTTACTGGGGTTGGAGACCCAGTACTTC CTSSLLGLETQYF
. TRBJ1-6 TRBD1 TRBV5-1 TGCGCCAGCAGCTCGGACAGGAGGTCACCCCTCCACTTT CASSSDRRSPLHF
many TRBJ2-7 . TRBV29-1 TGCAGCGTCCAAGGGGACCCTCGTGAGGAGGAGCAGTACTTC CSVQGDPREEEQYF
. TRBJ1-6 . TRBV19 TGTGCCAGTAGAGTCGGGGGGCTTCAATCACTCCTCCACTTT CASRVGGLQSLLHF
. TRBJ2-1 . TRBV10-2 TGCGCCAGCAGTGAGTTGGTAGGGAACGGTGAGCAGTTCTTC CASSELVGNGEQFF
few TRBJ1-6 . TRBV19 TGTGCCAGTAGTACCCCTAACAGGTTAATAGCCTATAATTCACCCCTCCACTTT CASSTPNRLIAYNSPLHF
many TRBJ2-1 . TRBV4-2 TGTGCCAGCAGCCCCACCCATTACAATGAGCAGTTCTTC CASSPTHYNEQFF
many TRBJ2-3 TRBD1 TRBV7-6 TGTGCCAGCAGCTTAGCGGGACAGGGAACAGATACGCAGTATTTT CASSLAGQGTDTQYF